The rows below give T cell receptor beta chains drawn from one sample of a study of long-term antiretroviral therapy in people with HIV. Sequenced by immunoSEQ multiplex PCR; TCRdb stores in-frame clones only, minus some. The sample consists of 25,000 to 30,000 clones, around 90% of them appearing once. The sequences come from unsorted PBMCs, collected 3.2 years before starting antiretroviral therapy. These receptors were collected from a man over 45 with HIV. CDR3s include the opening cysteine and the closing phenylalanine or tryptophan. A D gene is named only where the DNA matches it firmly. Expanded clones get a size class; other rows say once, few or many, or leave the size out.

TRBV29-1	-	TRBJ1-1	TRBD1	CSVNTGGGGTEAFF	TGCAGCGTCAATACAGGGGGCGGAGGCACTGAAGCTTTCTTT
TRBV18	few	TRBJ1-2	TRBD1	CASSYGQGANTPGYTF	TGTGCCAGCTCATACGGACAGGGGGCCAACACCCCTGGCTACACCTTC
TRBV5-5	once	TRBJ2-7	-	CASRVGTIREQYF	TGTGCCAGCAGGGTAGGAACCATCCGGGAGCAGTACTTC
TRBV12-5	once	TRBJ2-7	TRBD1	CASGFSLPGTDTYEQYF	TGTGCTAGTGGTTTCTCACTTCCCGGGACAGACACCTACGAGCAGTACTTC
TRBV9	-	TRBJ1-2	TRBD1	CASSVRSGGYGYTF	TGTGCCAGCAGCGTTCGTTCAGGGGGGTATGGCTACACCTTC
TRBV5-1	-	TRBJ2-1	TRBD1	CASSSAGQGNNEQFF	TGCGCCAGCAGCTCGGCCGGACAGGGTAACAATGAGCAGTTCTTC
TRBV28	-	TRBJ2-7	-	CASSFDGGAATYEQYF	TGTGCCAGCAGTTTCGATGGGGGAGCGGCGACCTACGAGCAGTACTTC
TRBV28	-	TRBJ2-2	-	CASSSGQMRDTGELFF	TGTGCCAGCAGTTCCGGACAGATGAGGGACACCGGGGAGCTGTTTTTT
TRBV6-1	-	TRBJ2-7	-	CASKYWELNEQYF	TGTGCCAGCAAGTACTGGGAACTCAACGAGCAGTACTTC
TRBV9	-	TRBJ1-1	-	CASSAGTGTLGTEAFF	TGTGCCAGCAGCGCCGGAACAGGGACCCTGGGCACTGAAGCTTTCTTT
TRBV27	once	TRBJ1-1	-	CASSFRRNTEAFF	TGTGCCAGCAGCTTCCGCCGGAACACTGAAGCTTTCTTT
TRBV5-1	-	TRBJ1-2	-	CASSLAIPGNYGYTF	TGCGCCAGCAGCTTGGCTATACCCGGGAACTATGGCTACACCTTC
TRBV7-6	-	TRBJ2-7	-	CASSARAGITHEQYF	TGTGCCAGCAGCGCTAGGGCAGGGATTACCCACGAGCAGTACTTC
TRBV7-2	-	TRBJ2-3	TRBD2	CASSPRTSGNPHTQYF	TGTGCCAGCAGCCCCCGGACTAGCGGCAATCCACATACGCAGTATTTT
TRBV4-3	-	TRBJ2-7	TRBD2	CASSRLAGNEQYF	TGCGCCAGCAGCAGACTAGCGGGGAACGAGCAGTACTTC
TRBV29-1	-	TRBJ2-3	TRBD2	CSGSGGVLDTQYF	TGCAGCGGCAGCGGGGGGGTCCTAGATACGCAGTATTTT
TRBV7-2	-	TRBJ2-3	-	CASSSGTFADTQYF	TGTGCCAGCAGCTCGGGGACATTCGCAGATACGCAGTATTTT
TRBV5-8	-	TRBJ1-2	-	CASSFQPPLRGYTF	TGTGCCAGCAGCTTTCAACCCCCACTCCGTGGCTACACCTTC
TRBV27	-	TRBJ1-1	TRBD1	CASSPSGTGFRWAFF	TGTGCCAGCAGCCCCTCCGGGACAGGGTTTCGTTGGGCTTTCTTT
TRBV5-1	-	TRBJ1-4	-	CASSFVPTNEKLFF	TGCGCCAGCAGCTTTGTTCCAACTAATGAAAAACTGTTTTTT
TRBV11-2	-	TRBJ2-7	TRBD1	CASSLTRDRLYEQYF	TGTGCCAGCAGCTTAACCCGGGACAGGCTCTACGAGCAGTACTTC
TRBV5-1	-	TRBJ2-7	-	CASSLTAFPSDEQYF	TGCGCCAGCAGCTTGACAGCCTTCCCCTCCGACGAGCAGTACTTC
TRBV4-1	-	TRBJ2-7	TRBD2	CASSQGLAPYEQYF	TGCGCCAGCAGCCAAGGACTAGCTCCCTACGAGCAGTACTTC
TRBV5-1	-	TRBJ1-2	-	CASDGPDSGYTF	TGCGCCAGCGACGGCCCCGACAGCGGCTACACCTTC
TRBV7-3	-	TRBJ2-4	-	CASSPGRGQNIQYF	TGTGCCAGCAGCCCGGGCAGGGGCCAAAACATTCAGTACTTC
TRBV27	-	TRBJ2-3	TRBD2	CASSLKLAGYADTQYF	TGTGCCAGCAGTTTAAAGCTAGCGGGGTACGCAGATACGCAGTATTTT
TRBV14	-	TRBJ2-7	-	CASSRTTAYEQYF	TGTGCCAGCAGCCGTACGACAGCCTACGAGCAGTACTTC
TRBV12-5	-	TRBJ2-2	-	CASGLPRQRASTGELFF	TGTGCTAGTGGTTTGCCGCGACAGCGGGCGAGCACCGGGGAGCTGTTTTTT
TRBV29-1	-	TRBJ2-5	TRBD2	CSVVRGAGQETQYF	TGCAGCGTTGTGCGGGGGGCCGGTCAAGAGACCCAGTACTTC
TRBV19	-	TRBJ1-2	-	CASSFVLLQGDGYTF	TGTGCCAGTAGTTTCGTCCTTTTACAAGGGGATGGCTACACCTTC
TRBV6-5	-	TRBJ2-3	TRBD2	CASRWTSGTGNTQYF	TGTGCCAGCAGGTGGACTAGCGGGACAGGGAATACGCAGTATTTT
TRBV6-4	-	TRBJ2-7	TRBD1	CASSDTPRSDRTISYEQYF	TGTGCCAGCAGTGACACGCCCCGCTCGGACAGGACGATTTCCTACGAGCAGTACTTC
TRBV11-2	-	TRBJ2-5	TRBD1	CASSFIRTGQGASETQYF	TGTGCCAGCAGCTTTATTCGAACGGGACAGGGGGCCTCGGAGACCCAGTACTTC
TRBV5-8	-	TRBJ1-1	-	CASSFHRENTEAFF	TGTGCCAGCAGCTTTCACCGGGAGAACACTGAAGCTTTCTTT
TRBV4-1	-	TRBJ1-2	TRBD1	CASSQGLLRQGMDGYTF	TGCGCCAGCAGCCAGGGTCTTCTACGACAGGGAATGGATGGCTACACCTTC
TRBV7-9	-	TRBJ1-6	-	CASTAGTGYNSPLHF	TGTGCCAGCACAGCCGGGACTGGTTATAATTCACCCCTCCACTTT
TRBV5-1	-	TRBJ2-1	-	CASSLAGGSLNEQFF	TGCGCCAGCAGCTTGGCCGGGGGAAGCCTCAATGAGCAGTTCTTC
TRBV7-2	-	TRBJ2-2	TRBD2	CAYSREGAGELFF	TGTGCCTACTCTCGGGAGGGGGCCGGGGAGCTGTTTTTT
TRBV18	-	TRBJ1-1	TRBD1	CASSFLDRGDTEAFF	TGTGCCAGCTCATTCTTGGACAGGGGTGACACTGAAGCTTTCTTT
TRBV27	-	TRBJ1-6	TRBD1	CASRGQTPLHF	TGTGCCAGCAGGGGACAGACACCCCTCCACTTT
TRBV2	-	TRBJ1-1	-	CASSEAVTYMNTEAFF	TGTGCCAGCAGTGAAGCGGTGACCTACATGAACACTGAAGCTTTCTTT
TRBV5-6	few	TRBJ1-5	-	CASSFPGLDQPQHF	TGTGCCAGCAGCTTTCCAGGGTTGGATCAGCCCCAGCATTTT
TRBV6-5	-	TRBJ2-5	TRBD2	CASGGGSRRGTQYF	TGTGCCAGCGGTGGCGGGAGTCGGAGGGGGACCCAGTACTTC
TRBV6-1	-	TRBJ2-2	TRBD2	CASTIRGGTGELFF	TGTGCCAGCACAATACGGGGGGGCACCGGGGAGCTGTTTTTT
TRBV6-1	once	TRBJ1-2	TRBD1	CASSIFTGGEYGYTF	TGTGCCAGCAGCATATTCACAGGGGGCGAGTATGGCTACACCTTC
TRBV19	-	TRBJ2-3	TRBD2	CASSIWGGITDTQYF	TGTGCCAGTAGTATCTGGGGGGGTATCACAGATACGCAGTATTTT
TRBV14	-	TRBJ2-5	TRBD1	CASSPRGQTQETQYF	TGTGCCAGCAGCCCCAGGGGACAGACCCAAGAGACCCAGTACTTC
TRBV5-1	-	TRBJ2-2	TRBD1	CASSPDRGAGELFF	TGCGCCAGCAGCCCGGACAGGGGGGCCGGGGAGCTGTTTTTT
TRBV7-8	once	TRBJ2-7	TRBD1	CASSPTGGSVKYF	TGTGCCAGCAGCCCGACAGGGGGCTCCGTAAAGTACTTC
TRBV9	-	TRBJ2-7	-	CASSVDLGNYEQYF	TGTGCCAGCAGCGTAGACCTGGGAAATTACGAGCAGTACTTC
TRBV5-1	once	TRBJ2-5	TRBD1	CASRFSLGLGQGGRETQYF	TGCGCCAGCAGGTTTAGCCTAGGTCTTGGACAGGGGGGCCGAGAGACCCAGTACTTC
TRBV11-2	-	TRBJ2-3	-	CASRMERDTQYF	TGTGCCAGCAGAATGGAGAGAGATACGCAGTATTTT
TRBV27	-	TRBJ2-3	-	CASSLVKVGYTDTQYF	TGTGCCAGCAGTTTAGTCAAAGTGGGGTACACAGATACGCAGTATTTT
TRBV7-3	-	TRBJ2-1	TRBD2	CASSVTSADWNEQFF	TGTGCCAGCAGCGTAACTAGCGCCGATTGGAATGAGCAGTTCTTC
TRBV5-1	-	TRBJ2-3	-	CAGSTGTPTDTQYF	TGCGCCGGCTCGACCGGGACTCCCACAGATACGCAGTATTTT
TRBV7-2	-	TRBJ2-7	-	CASSRSDYSYEQYF	TGTGCCAGCAGCCGTTCCGACTACTCCTACGAGCAGTACTTC
TRBV9	-	TRBJ1-2	-	CASSVGGSFYGYTF	TGTGCCAGCAGCGTAGGGGGGTCCTTCTATGGCTACACCTTC
TRBV5-1	-	TRBJ2-4	TRBD2	CASSRGLAGGTKNIQYF	TGCGCCAGCAGCCGAGGTCTAGCGGGAGGAACCAAAAACATTCAGTACTTC
TRBV6-5	-	TRBJ2-7	-	CASSYLTYEQYF	TGTGCCAGCAGTTACTTAACCTACGAGCAGTACTTC